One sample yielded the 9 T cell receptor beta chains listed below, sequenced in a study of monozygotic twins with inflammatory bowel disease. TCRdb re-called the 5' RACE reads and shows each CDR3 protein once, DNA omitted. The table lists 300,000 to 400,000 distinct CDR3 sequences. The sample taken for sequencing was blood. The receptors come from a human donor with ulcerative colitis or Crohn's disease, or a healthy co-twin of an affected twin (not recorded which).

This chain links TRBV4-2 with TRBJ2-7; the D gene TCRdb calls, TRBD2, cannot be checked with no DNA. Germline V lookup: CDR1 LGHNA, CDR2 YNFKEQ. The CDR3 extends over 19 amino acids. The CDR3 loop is CASKRFGGTSGRALGEQYF.

The CDR3 here is CASSLGTSGGRETQYF. This chain joins TRBV11-2 and TRBJ2-5; TCRdb names TRBD2, which stays unverified in the absence of DNA. The length of the CDR3 is 16 residues. The germline V gene encodes CDR1 SGHAT and CDR2 FQNNGV.

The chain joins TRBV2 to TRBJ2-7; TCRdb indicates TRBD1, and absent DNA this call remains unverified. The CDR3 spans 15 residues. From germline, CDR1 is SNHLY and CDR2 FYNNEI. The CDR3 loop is CASTITGIGFSEQYF.

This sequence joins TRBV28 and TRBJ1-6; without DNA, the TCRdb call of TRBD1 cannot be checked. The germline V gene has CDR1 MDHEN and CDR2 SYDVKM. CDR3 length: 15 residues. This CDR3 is CASSFPGQGDSPLHF.

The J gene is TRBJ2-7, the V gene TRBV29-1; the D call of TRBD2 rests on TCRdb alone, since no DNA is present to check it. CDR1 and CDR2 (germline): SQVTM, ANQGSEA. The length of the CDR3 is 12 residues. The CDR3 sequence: CSVRGSNYEQYF.

CDR3 in amino acids: CASSLTGSTYNEQFF. The chain employs TRBV5-1 and TRBJ2-1. The CDR3 covers 15 residues. Germline CDR1 is SGHRS and CDR2 is YFSETQ.

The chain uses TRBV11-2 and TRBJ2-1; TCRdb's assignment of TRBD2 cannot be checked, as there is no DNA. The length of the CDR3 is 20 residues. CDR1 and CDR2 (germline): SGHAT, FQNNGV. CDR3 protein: CASSRGPLAGVTPSYNEQFF. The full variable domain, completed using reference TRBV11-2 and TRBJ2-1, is EAGVAQSPRYKIIEKRQSVAFWCNPISGHATLYWYQQILGQGPKLLIQFQNNGVVDDSQLPKDRFSAERLKGVDSTLKIQPAKLEDSAVYLCASSRGPLAGVTPSYNEQFFGPGTRLTVL.

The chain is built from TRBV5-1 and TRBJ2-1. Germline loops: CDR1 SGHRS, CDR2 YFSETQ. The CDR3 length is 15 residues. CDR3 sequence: CASSLAPSSYNEQFF.

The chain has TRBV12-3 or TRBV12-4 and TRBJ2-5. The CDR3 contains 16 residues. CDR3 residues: CASSLAVSYPQETQYF.